The clone carrying this T cell receptor (beta chain) was seen a single time. Germline V CDR1 and CDR2: KGHSH, LQKENI. The germline V and J ends were trimmed by 2 bases and 1 base, with 15 bases remaining between them. The CDR3 covers 18 residues. The data stem from a study of Ad26.COV2.S vaccination and SARS-CoV-2 variants. As for treatment: approximately 18 received Ad26.COV2.S at low or high dose, single or two shots; several received placebo; per-sample allocation not given. Sampling happened 63 days after the first vaccine or placebo injection. Sequencing was performed with immunoSEQ multiplex PCR; in TCRdb, only in-frame clones are kept and a portion is missing. The repertoire holds some 340,000 clones, with roughly 84% as singletons.

The chain uses TRBV18 and TRBJ1-6; D perhaps matches TRBD1 (6 bases). The TCR sequence derives from a person aged 18-65 years who received the Ad26.COV2.S COVID-19 vaccine or a placebo. The source was peripheral blood, collected in a trial of Ad26.COV2.S vaccine versus placebo. CDR3 nucleotides: TGTGCCAGCTCACCAGTCGGTCAGGGGAATTCCTATAATTCACCCCTCCACTTT. It specifies CASSPVGQGNSYNSPLHF.